This T cell receptor beta chain was obtained from a study of shared T cell receptors in the human thymus. The repertoire was sequenced with immunoSEQ multiplex PCR; TCRdb's copy has only in-frame clones and lacks some. The table records more than 550,000 clones, approximately 83% of them present only once. Germline assignment: CDR1 MGHRA and CDR2 YSYEKL. The CDR3 is 17 amino acids. The V and J ends lost 5 bases and 4 bases respectively, with 23 bases between them. Another study also made use of these data, one on human thymus T cells. That report notes: Resected material from corrective heart surgery provided the thymus tissue analysed. Thymic and blood repertoires appeared to display a bias in their usage of V and J genes.

Sequencing input: thymocytes. This TCR was sampled from a girl under two years old with a congenital heart defect. The V call is TRBV4-1, the J call TRBJ1-1, with D possibly matching TRBD1 (6 bases). CDR3 nucleotide sequence: TGCGCCAGCAGCACCCCCAGCCCCTACAGGGTATCCACTGAAGCTTTCTTT. Amino acid sequence: CASSTPSPYRVSTEAFF.